What follows are 13 T cell receptor beta chains derived from one specimen sequenced in a study of naive and memory T cell subsets. An equimolar mix of two oligonucleotides served as the beta constant-region primer for TRBC1 and TRBC2. The ligated cDNA underwent four PCR rounds using SP2 and nested alpha and beta constant-region primers. TCRdb independently ran MiXCR on the UMI-ligation and nested PCR reads; one entry per CDR3 protein. The table lists 150,000 or so distinct CDR3 sequences, approximately 22% of them singletons. No antigen has been assigned to these receptors. Study-level points and caveats: Possibly reflecting memory cells re-expressing CD45RA, a few larger clonotypes occurred in naive repertoires, especially CD8.

Sequenced: naive CD4+ T cells from blood. The receptors originated from a human donor in good health.

The chain has TRBV7-2 and TRBJ2-1, with D unclear. From germline, CDR1 is SGHTA and CDR2 FQGNSA. The length of the CDR3 is 11 residues. Trimming left V 7 bases short and J 7 bases short, with 8 bases between. The CDR3, as DNA: TGTGCCAGCACCGAAACAAATGAGCAGTTCTTC. This gives the protein CASTETNEQFF.

This clonotype was counted a few times. This rearrangement joins TRBV3-1 to TRBJ2-3; 15 bases map to TRBD2. CDR1 is LGHDT and CDR2 is YNNKEL in the germline V gene (reference sequence). The V and J ends lost 0 bases and 11 bases, in that order; junction bases with no gene match: 6. This CDR3 contains 16 residues. CDR3 DNA sequence: TGTGCCAGCAGCCAAGATGGAGGGACTAGCGGGAGGCGGCAGTATTTT. Amino acids: CASSQDGGTSGRRQYF.

The J gene is TRBJ2-1, the V gene TRBV12-3 or TRBV12-4; 10 bases are a match to TRBD2. V lost 5 bases and J lost 6; bases outside the gene matches: 7. There are 15 residues in the CDR3. The CDR3 region has the DNA TGTGCCAGCAGTCCTAGCGGGAGCATCCCCAATGAGCAGTTCTTC. Its translation is CASSPSGSIPNEQFF.

The rearrangement joins TRBV3-1 to TRBJ2-5; 7 positions match TRBD1. Germline assignment: CDR1 LGHDT and CDR2 YNNKEL (reference sequence). The CDR3 runs to 17 residues. V gave up 0 bases and J gave up 1 base; unmatched junction bases: 8. The CDR3 loop is CASSQDLGTASQETQYF. The CDR3 coding sequence is TGTGCCAGCAGCCAAGATCTCGGGACAGCGAGCCAAGAGACCCAGTACTTC.

The chain uses TRBV5-1 and TRBJ2-3, with TRBD2 matching over 10 bases. The CDR3 consists of 14 residues. V dropped 2 bases and J dropped 6; count of bases not matched to a gene: 3. CDR1 is SGHRS and CDR2 is YFSETQ in the germline V gene. CDR3 residues: CASSLAGGMDTQYF. The DNA of the CDR3 is TGCGCCAGCAGCTTAGCGGGAGGGATGGATACGCAGTATTTT.

This clonotype was picked up a small number of times. The gene calls are TRBV12-3 or TRBV12-4 and TRBJ1-5; 7 nucleotides line up with TRBD1. J lost 0 bases, V lost 8 bases, and 7 bases had no gene match. The CDR3 runs to 15 residues. The chain's CDR3 is CASRDSSYSNQPQHF. CDR3 bases: TGTGCCAGCCGGGACAGCTCGTATAGCAATCAGCCCCAGCATTTT.

The chain has TRBV6-6 and TRBJ1-3; tentative D call: TRBD1 (6 bases). Germline-derived CDR1 and CDR2 are MNHNY and SVGAGI (reference sequence). V lost 7 bases, J lost 2 bases, and 15 bases lay in between. This CDR3 is 15 amino acids long. For the CDR3, the DNA is TGTGCCAGCATACCCACAGGGAGAACTGGAAACACCATATATTTT. It specifies CASIPTGRTGNTIYF.

Written as DNA, the CDR3 is TGCGCCAGCAGCTTGTCAGACGCGAGGAATGAGCAGTTCTTC. It translates to CASSLSDARNEQFF. The chain has TRBV5-1 and TRBJ2-1; D unresolved. CDR1 and CDR2 from the germline V gene are SGHRS and YFSETQ. The CDR3 contains 14 residues. The germline V and J ends were trimmed by 1 base and 7 bases, with 12 bases remaining between them.

V and J are TRBV11-2 and TRBJ2-7; 8 bases agree with TRBD2. CDR1 and CDR2 from the germline V gene are SGHAT and FQNNGV. The CDR3 has 14 residues. V dropped 7 bases and J dropped 1; count of bases not matched to a gene: 6. The DNA for the CDR3 is TGTGCCAGCACCGTCGGACTAGCTTCCTACGAGCAGTACTTC. This sequence encodes CASTVGLASYEQYF.

This clonotype has more than one count but fewer than ten. The chain combines TRBV12-3 or TRBV12-4 with TRBJ2-2; D is unresolved. The CDR3 totals 15 residues. V gave up 6 bases and J gave up 7 bases, with 18 bases separating them. DNA of the CDR3: TGTGCCAGCAGCCTATGGGCCTCCCAGATCGGGGAGCTGTTTTTT. Protein product: CASSLWASQIGELFF.

This clonotype was found many times. The chain employs TRBV9 and TRBJ2-1; TRBD2 might be the D (5 bases). The ends were cut back, 4 bases at V and 7 bases at J, with 21 bases in the middle. Germline CDR1 is SGDLS and CDR2 is YYNGEE. The CDR3 covers 16 residues. This chain's CDR3 is CASSFKGGTTGNEQFF. CDR3 nucleotides: TGTGCCAGCAGCTTTAAAGGAGGAACGACGGGAAATGAGCAGTTCTTC.

This chain links TRBV12-3 or TRBV12-4 with TRBJ2-1, with 7 bases lining up with TRBD2. The CDR3 runs 13 residues. Trimming removed 6 bases from V and 9 bases from J; junction bases left unmatched: 8. The CDR3 spells CASSFPAGAEQFF. The CDR3 bases are TGTGCCAGCAGCTTTCCTGCGGGAGCTGAGCAGTTCTTC.

This clonotype was counted between two and nine times. CDR3 sequence (DNA): TGCGCCAGCAGCACCGGGACATCGAACACTGAAGCTTTCTTT. Protein: CASSTGTSNTEAFF. The gene calls are TRBV5-1 and TRBJ1-1; TRBD1 might be the D (6 bases). This CDR3 is built from 14 residues. CDR1 is SGHRS and CDR2 is YFSETQ in the germline V gene. The V end lost 4 bases, the J end lost 1 base, and 11 bases lay between the germline ends.